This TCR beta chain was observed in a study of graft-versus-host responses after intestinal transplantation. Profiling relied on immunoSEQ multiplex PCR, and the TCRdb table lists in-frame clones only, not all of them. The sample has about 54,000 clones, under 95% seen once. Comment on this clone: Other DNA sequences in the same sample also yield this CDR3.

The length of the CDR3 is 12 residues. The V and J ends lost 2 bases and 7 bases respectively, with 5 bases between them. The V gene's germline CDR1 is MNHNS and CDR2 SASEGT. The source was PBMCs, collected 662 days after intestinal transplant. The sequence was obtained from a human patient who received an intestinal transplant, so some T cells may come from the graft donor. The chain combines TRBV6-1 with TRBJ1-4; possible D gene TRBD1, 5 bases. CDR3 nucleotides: TGTGCCAGCAGTGAAAGGGGTGAAAAACTGTTTTTT. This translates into CASSERGEKLFF.